Below, 32 T cell receptor beta chains from the same sample are listed, as sequenced in a study of cytotoxic CD8 clonotypes in ibrutinib-treated CLL. Measured with immunoSEQ multiplex PCR; TCRdb has only the in-frame clones, and not every one. The table includes roughly 180,000 clones, about 84% detected once. The sequences come from PBMCs, collected after 24 months of ibrutinib treatment. Every receptor here comes from a human donor with chronic lymphocytic leukemia.

Written as DNA, the CDR3 is TGCAGCGCCCATGGGGGGACAGGGAGGTTCGGGGAGCAGTTCTTC. The encoded protein is CSAHGGTGRFGEQFF. The rearrangement uses TRBV29-1 and TRBJ2-1, with TRBD1 matching 9 bases. Losses at the gene ends were 7 bases for V and 10 bases for J; bases not matched to a gene: 17. Germline V lookup: CDR1 SQVTM, CDR2 ANQGSEA. The CDR3 runs 15 residues.

This chain uses TRBV7-2 with TRBJ2-3; D gene unclear. The CDR3 loop spans 14 amino acids. V gave up 5 bases and J gave up 0 bases, with 9 bases separating them. Germline CDR1 is SGHTA and CDR2 is FQGNSA. As DNA, the CDR3 is TGTGCCAGCAGCCGGTCCGCGAGCACAGATACGCAGTATTTT. Its protein is CASSRSASTDTQYF.

The chain recombines TRBV19 with TRBJ1-4; 10 nucleotides line up with TRBD1. The CDR3 has 15 amino acids. Germline lookup yields CDR1 LNHDA and CDR2 SQIVND (reference sequence). V lost 5 bases to trimming and J lost 9 bases; unmatched junction nucleotides: 9. In DNA form, the CDR3 reads TGTGCCAGTAGTGGAGACAGGGGGCTAGGACAAAAACTGTTTTTT. This gives the protein CASSGDRGLGQKLFF.

This clone showed up just once. The chain uses TRBV19 and TRBJ2-1; a weak D match, TRBD1 (5 bases). Germline loops: CDR1 LNHDA, CDR2 SQIVND (reference sequence). Trimming shortened V by 5 bases and J by 4 bases, and 15 bases separated the two germline ends. The CDR3 has 15 residues. CDR3 nucleotides: TGTGCCAGTAGTGGCAAGGGGTGGAAGTACAATGAGCAGTTCTTC. Protein product: CASSGKGWKYNEQFF.

The V and J genes are TRBV4-2 and TRBJ2-7; no reliable D call. The germline V gene encodes CDR1 LGHNA and CDR2 YNFKEQ. V was pared by 0 bases and J by 6 bases, with 12 bases between. This CDR3 comprises 14 residues. CDR3 in DNA: TGTGCCAGCAGCCAAGAATTTGCCCTAGGCGAGCAGTACTTC. Amino acid sequence: CASSQEFALGEQYF.

The chain uses TRBV19 and TRBJ2-3; a possible D gene is TRBD2 (6 bases). The CDR3 loop spans 14 amino acids. V was shortened by 6 bases and J by 2 bases, with 12 bases between the two germline ends. The germline CDR1 and CDR2 sequences are LNHDA and SQIVND (reference sequence). DNA for the CDR3: TGTGCCAGTAGCCCGGGAGCCGCCACAGATACGCAGTATTTT. This sequence encodes CASSPGAATDTQYF. Full variable domain (rest looked up from reference TRBV19 and TRBJ2-3): DGGITQSPKYLFRKEGQNVTLSCEQNLNHDAMYWYRQDPGQGLRLIYYSQIVNDFQKGDIAEGYSVSREKKESFPLTVTSAQKNPTAFYLCASSPGAATDTQYFGPGTRLTVL.

This chain connects TRBV9 to TRBJ1-2; 8 bases align to TRBD1. Trimming cost V 3 bases and J 8 bases; bases outside gene matches: 9. Germline loops: CDR1 SGDLS, CDR2 YYNGEE. CDR3 length equals 14 residues. This chain's CDR3 is CASSEIQQGGGYTF. In DNA, the CDR3 is TGTGCCAGCAGCGAAATCCAACAGGGGGGCGGCTACACCTTC.

The rearrangement joins TRBV13 to TRBJ2-7; D may be TRBD1 (7 bases). The V and J ends lost 5 bases and 5 bases respectively, with 19 bases between them. The V gene's germline CDR1 is PRHDT and CDR2 FYEKMQ (reference sequence). This CDR3 region has 15 residues. CDR3 sequence reads: CASSRGTAGTNEQYF. In DNA, the CDR3 is TGTGCCAGCAGCCGAGGGACAGCGGGCACCAACGAGCAGTACTTC.

The chain links TRBV7-8 to TRBJ2-5, with a weak D call TRBD1 (6 bases). The CDR3 covers 15 residues. The V and J ends lost 4 bases and 3 bases respectively, with 15 bases between them. Per germline, CDR1 SGHVS and CDR2 FQNEAQ. The CDR3 protein is CASSYRGQSKETQYF. The CDR3 DNA is TGTGCCAGCAGCTACCGTGGACAGTCGAAAGAGACCCAGTACTTC.

The rearrangement joins TRBV19 to TRBJ1-1; no firm D call. Trimming removed 2 bases at V and 2 bases at J, with 12 bases between. Per the germline V gene, CDR1 is LNHDA and CDR2 is SQIVND (reference sequence). The CDR3 has 15 amino acids. For the CDR3, the DNA is TGTGCCAGTAGTATAAAGGGTCCCTTAAACACTGAAGCTTTCTTT. Encoded protein: CASSIKGPLNTEAFF.

This sequence joins TRBV27 and TRBJ2-3, with D unclear. Trimming removed 1 base at V and 2 bases at J, with 4 bases between. Germline V gene sequence: CDR1 MNHEY, CDR2 SMNVEV (reference sequence). This CDR3 contains 13 residues. The CDR3 DNA follows: TGTGCCAGCAGTTTATTCCACACAGATACGCAGTATTTT. It is translated as CASSLFHTDTQYF.

The CDR3 DNA sequence: TGTGCCAGCAGCAAGAAGCGGGGGTCCTACAATGAGCAGTTCTTC. Protein sequence: CASSKKRGSYNEQFF. The chain employs TRBV5-8 and TRBJ2-1; 8 bases fit TRBD2. Germline-derived CDR1 and CDR2 are SGHTS and YDEGEE. V lost 4 bases and J lost 1; bases outside the gene matches: 4. The CDR3 consists of 15 residues.

The DNA of the CDR3 is TGTGCCAGCAGTTACTCGGACCGGGCCGAAAAACTGTTTTTT. Amino acid sequence: CASSYSDRAEKLFF. The V call is TRBV6-6, the J call TRBJ1-4; unclear D gene. This CDR3 is 14 amino acids long. Trimming pared 0 bases from V and 8 bases from J, leaving 10 bases between. From germline, CDR1 is MNHNY and CDR2 SVGAGI (reference sequence).

This chain uses TRBV6-5 with TRBJ1-2; unclear D gene. Trimming removed 5 bases from V and 6 bases from J, with 10 bases in between. The CDR3 is made up of 12 amino acids. Per germline, CDR1 MNHEY and CDR2 SVGAGI. CDR3 region: CASSERMDGYTF. The CDR3 coding sequence is TGTGCCAGCAGTGAGCGGATGGATGGCTACACCTTC.

The V call is TRBV7-8, the J call TRBJ2-1; possible D gene TRBD1, 5 bases. The CDR3 runs 15 residues. The V end was cut by 4 bases, the J end by 2 bases, with 12 bases between. Germline assignment: CDR1 SGHVS and CDR2 FQNEAQ. Here the CDR3 reads CASSSRQLPYNEQFF. The CDR3 DNA reads TGTGCCAGCAGCTCCCGACAGTTACCCTACAATGAGCAGTTCTTC.

This clone was counted between two and nine times. The rearrangement uses TRBV9 and TRBJ1-3, with a weak D call TRBD1 (6 bases). This CDR3 comprises 16 residues. Trimming took 0 bases from V and 0 from J, leaving 10 bases between them. Germline CDR1 SGDLS, CDR2 YYNGEE. In nucleotides, the CDR3 is TGTGCCAGCAGCGTAGGAGTGGGGGCCTCTGGAAACACCATATATTTT. Amino acids: CASSVGVGASGNTIYF.

To note about this clone: One end of the junction does not line up with germline, which may come from a read error. V and J are TRBV7-2 and TRBJ2-3; 11 nucleotides match TRBD2. Germline lookup yields CDR1 SGHTA and CDR2 FQGNSA. CDR3 length equals 15 residues. DNA of the CDR3: TGTGCCAGCAGTTTAGCGGGGGGGCTTGGAGATACGCAGTATTTT. The encoded protein is CASSLAGGLGDTQYF.

This chain joins TRBV5-1 and TRBJ2-3, with TRBD2 matching over 7 bases. Losses at the gene ends were 3 bases for V and 2 bases for J; bases not matched to a gene: 3. This CDR3 has 14 residues. Germline loops: CDR1 SGHRS, CDR2 YFSETQ. The CDR3 bases are TGCGCCAGCAGCTCCGGGACTAACACAGATACGCAGTATTTT. Protein sequence: CASSSGTNTDTQYF. The whole variable domain, remainder taken from reference TRBV5-1 and TRBJ2-3, is KAGVTQTPRYLIKTRGQQVTLSCSPISGHRSVSWYQQTPGQGLQFLFEYFSETQRNKGNFPGRFSGRQFSNSRSEMNVSTLELGDSALYLCASSSGTNTDTQYFGPGTRLTVL.

V and J are TRBV7-9 and TRBJ1-2; the match to TRBD1 covers 7 bases. Germline-derived CDR1 and CDR2 are SEHNR and FQNEAQ (reference sequence). V trimming: 5 bases; J trimming: 2 bases; junction bases outside the gene matches: 8. The length of the CDR3 is 15 residues. CDR3 amino acids: CASSTRRDRNYGYTF. CDR3 in DNA: TGTGCCAGCAGCACCCGCCGGGACAGAAACTATGGCTACACCTTC.

This chain connects TRBV19 to TRBJ1-2; D gene uncertain. Trimming cost V 4 bases and J 5 bases, with 17 bases left between them. The germline V gene encodes CDR1 LNHDA and CDR2 SQIVND (reference sequence). This CDR3 has 15 amino acids. CDR3 DNA: TGTGCCAGTAGTACCGGCACACCAAGACAATATGGCTACACCTTC. Translated: CASSTGTPRQYGYTF.

This rearrangement joins TRBV7-9 to TRBJ2-3; a possible D gene is TRBD2 (7 bases). The V end was cut by 10 bases, the J end by 2 bases, with 22 bases between. Per germline, CDR1 SEHNR and CDR2 FQNEAQ (reference sequence). CDR3 size: 16 residues. This CDR3 reads CANPTGGGGPTDTQYF. CDR3 in DNA: TGTGCCAACCCCACAGGCGGCGGGGGCCCCACAGATACGCAGTATTTT.

The chain recombines TRBV2 with TRBJ2-1, with TRBD2 matching 12 bases. The CDR3 loop spans 15 amino acids. J lost 5 bases, V lost 5 bases, and 4 bases had no gene match. Germline lookup yields CDR1 SNHLY and CDR2 FYNNEI. The CDR3 sequence is CASSIGLAGNNEQFF. Written as DNA, the CDR3 is TGTGCCAGCAGTATTGGACTAGCGGGAAACAATGAGCAGTTCTTC.

This clone has a handful of counts. The CDR3 nucleotides are TGTGCCACCAGCCCTATTATCGGACATCCGGGGGAGCCCCAGCATTTT. This codes for CATSPIIGHPGEPQHF. V is TRBV15 and J is TRBJ1-5; tentative D call: TRBD1 (5 bases). CDR1 and CDR2 (germline): LNHNV, YYDKDF (reference sequence). Trimming took off 5 bases at V and 8 bases at J, with 22 bases between the two ends. The CDR3 is made up of 16 amino acids.

The chain employs TRBV7-2 and TRBJ1-3; no firm D call. The CDR3 spans 16 residues. Germline-derived CDR1 and CDR2 are SGHTA and FQGNSA. Trimming removed 0 bases from V and 2 bases from J, with 11 bases in between. The DNA for the CDR3 is TGTGCCAGCAGCTTAGCAACCACGGTTGCTGGAAACACCATATATTTT. It specifies CASSLATTVAGNTIYF.

The V and J genes are TRBV7-9 and TRBJ2-7; possible D gene TRBD1, 8 bases. Trimming shortened V by 5 bases and J by 4 bases, and 18 bases separated the two germline ends. In germline, CDR1 is SEHNR, CDR2 FQNEAQ (reference sequence). There are 15 residues in the CDR3. For the CDR3, the DNA is TGTGCCAGCAGCAGACCTGACAGGGGAGGGTACGAGCAGTACTTC. Translated, it gives CASSRPDRGGYEQYF.

V usage is TRBV9 and J usage is TRBJ1-3; possible D gene TRBD1, 5 bases. The CDR3 contains 16 residues. V lost 0 bases and J 4 bases, leaving 14 bases between the germline ends. CDR1 is SGDLS and CDR2 is YYNGEE in the germline V gene. The CDR3 DNA is TGTGCCAGCAGCGTAGACCCTATTGGGACCGGAAACACCATATATTTT. It is translated as CASSVDPIGTGNTIYF.

The gene calls are TRBV11-3 and TRBJ1-1; 7 positions match TRBD1. The V and J ends lost 1 base and 11 bases, in that order; junction bases with no gene match: 4. Germline CDR1 and CDR2: SGHNT and YENEEA. This CDR3 contains 12 residues. CDR3 protein: CASSLGQGKAFF. The CDR3 DNA reads as TGTGCCAGCAGCTTAGGACAGGGTAAGGCTTTCTTT.

This clone was found a few times. Compared with germline, one end of the junction differs, possibly owing to a read error. The V call is TRBV27, the J call TRBJ1-1; TRBD1 agrees at 8 bases. CDR1 and CDR2 (germline): MNHEY, SMNVEV (reference sequence). The CDR3 covers 14 residues. The CDR3 spells CASRFQGAYTEAFF. CDR3 DNA sequence: TGTGCCAGCCGTTTCCAGGGGGCATACACTGAAGCTTTCTTT.

The V gene is TRBV5-4, the J gene TRBJ2-7, with D perhaps being TRBD1 or TRBD2 (6 bases each). The CDR3 is made up of 14 amino acids. V lost 6 bases, J lost 1 base, and 14 bases lay in between. CDR1 is SGHNT and CDR2 is YYREEE in the germline V gene (reference sequence). Here the CDR3 DNA reads TGTGCCAGCACCAAAGGGGGGCCATCCTACGAGCAGTACTTC. It encodes CASTKGGPSYEQYF.

This clone has just one count. This chain links TRBV6-6 with TRBJ1-3; D is perhaps TRBD1 (6 bases). The CDR3 length is 14 residues. V gave up 5 bases and J gave up 4 bases, with 12 bases separating them. CDR1 and CDR2 (germline): MNHNY, SVGAGI (reference sequence). Written as DNA, the CDR3 is TGTGCCAGCAGTACGCCGGGGGCGGGAAACACCATATATTTT. This gives the protein CASSTPGAGNTIYF.

The CDR3 DNA reads TGTGCCAGCAGCCAAGGACAGTACACTGAAGCTTTCTTT. This codes for CASSQGQYTEAFF. V and J are TRBV7-3 and TRBJ1-1; perhaps TRBD1 as D (6 bases). Per the germline V gene, CDR1 is SGHTA and CDR2 is FQGTGA. CDR3 size: 13 residues. With 5 bases removed from V and 3 bases from J, the gap between germline ends came to 10 bases. Variable domain in full (rest from reference TRBV7-3 and TRBJ1-1): GAGVSQTPSNKVTEKGKYVELRCDPISGHTALYWYRQSLGQGPEFLIYFQGTGAADDSGLPNDRFFAVRPEGSVSTLKIQRTERGDSAVYLCASSQGQYTEAFFGQGTRLTVV.

The chain has TRBV9 and TRBJ1-5, with 8 bases matching TRBD1. The CDR3 spans 15 residues. Per the germline V gene, CDR1 is SGDLS and CDR2 is YYNGEE. V shed 0 bases and J 6 bases; nucleotides not matched to a gene: 5. The CDR3 loop reads CASSVGQGAGQPQHF. The CDR3 DNA reads TGTGCCAGCAGCGTAGGGCAGGGGGCGGGTCAGCCCCAGCATTTT. The whole variable domain, remainder taken from reference TRBV9 and TRBJ1-5, is DSGVTQTPKHLITATGQRVTLRCSPRSGDLSVYWYQQSLDQGLQFLIQYYNGEERAKGNILERFSAQQFPDLHSELNLSSLELGDSALYFCASSVGQGAGQPQHFGDGTRLSIL.